These 13 T cell receptor beta chains originate from one sample sequenced in a study of T cells in localized non-small cell lung cancer. The data were produced by immunoSEQ multiplex PCR, yet TCRdb's version contains in-frame clones alone and is incomplete. Here the sample spans under 40,000 clones, 65% to 90% being singletons. The sequencing here drew on peripheral blood, taken before any cancer treatment. All receptors come from a male donor older than 55 with stage III lung adenocarcinoma.

In the case of this clone: The same CDR3 also results from other DNA sequences found in this sample. The chain combines TRBV11-2 with TRBJ1-2; no clear D. This CDR3 contains 16 residues. V shed 5 bases and J shed 5 bases, with 21 bases lying between them. CDR1 is SGHAT and CDR2 is FQNNGV in the germline V gene. The CDR3 loop is CASSARERGSRYGYTF. The CDR3 DNA follows: TGTGCCAGCAGCGCCCGAGAGAGAGGCAGCAGATATGGCTACACCTTC.

The chain recombines TRBV27 with TRBJ1-2; 7 bases match TRBD1. The germline CDR1 and CDR2 sequences are MNHEY and SMNVEV (reference sequence). CDR3 length equals 14 residues. V lost 6 bases to trimming and J lost 2 bases; unmatched junction nucleotides: 6. The CDR3 loop reads CASRQGRLNYGYTF. The DNA of the CDR3 is TGTGCCAGCAGACAGGGGCGCTTGAACTATGGCTACACCTTC.

The chain joins TRBV25-1 to TRBJ2-7, with 7 nucleotides matching TRBD1. The germline V gene has CDR1 MGHDK and CDR2 SYGVNS. V shed 8 bases and J 0 bases; nucleotides not matched to a gene: 16. The CDR3 runs 17 residues. The DNA for the CDR3 is TGTGCCAGCCTACTGGTAGGGACAGTCCTGAGCTCCTACGAGCAGTACTTC. This gives the protein CASLLVGTVLSSYEQYF.

J is TRBJ2-3 and V is TRBV11-2; D gene ambiguous. The CDR3 spans 14 residues. Germline V gene data show CDR1 as SGHAT and CDR2 as FQNNGV. Trimming left V 2 bases short and J 3 bases short, with 9 bases between. CDR3: CASSLQTVTDTQYF. The CDR3 region has the DNA TGTGCCAGCAGCTTACAAACCGTGACAGATACGCAGTATTTT. The variable domain in full, completed from reference TRBV11-2 and TRBJ2-3, reads EAGVAQSPRYKIIEKRQSVAFWCNPISGHATLYWYQQILGQGPKLLIQFQNNGVVDDSQLPKDRFSAERLKGVDSTLKIQPAKLEDSAVYLCASSLQTVTDTQYFGPGTRLTVL.

V and J are TRBV5-1 and TRBJ2-2; 8 bases agree with TRBD1. CDR1 and CDR2 from the germline V gene are SGHRS and YFSETQ. The trim removed 10 bases at V and 3 bases at J, leaving 11 bases unmatched. There are 15 residues in the CDR3. The CDR3 DNA reads TGCGCCTCCACCCCAGGGGGCTTTGACACCGGGGAGCTGTTTTTT. It codes for CASTPGGFDTGELFF. Looking up the rest from reference TRBV5-1 and TRBJ2-2 gives the full variable domain: KAGVTQTPRYLIKTRGQQVTLSCSPISGHRSVSWYQQTPGQGLQFLFEYFSETQRNKGNFPGRFSGRQFSNSRSEMNVSTLELGDSALYLCASTPGGFDTGELFFGEGSRLTVL.

The chain has TRBV18 and TRBJ1-6; D ambiguous. V was cut by 3 bases and J by 8 bases, with 8 bases left in between. In germline, CDR1 is KGHSH, CDR2 LQKENI. CDR3 length equals 13 residues. Here the CDR3 reads CASSPGVDSPLHF. CDR3 DNA sequence: TGTGCCAGCTCACCGGGTGTGGATTCACCCCTCCACTTT.

The rearrangement joins TRBV30 to TRBJ1-5; D not resolved. Trimming shortened V by 0 bases and J by 1 base, and 7 bases separated the two germline ends. This CDR3 spans 14 amino acids. CDR1 and CDR2 from the germline V gene are GTSNPN and SVGIG (reference sequence). CDR3 nucleotides: TGTGCCTGGAGTGTACTTTCCAGCAATCAGCCCCAGCATTTT. This encodes CAWSVLSSNQPQHF.

A few counts support this clone. The V gene is TRBV7-6, the J gene TRBJ1-4; D is ambiguous. CDR1 and CDR2 from the germline V gene are SGHVS and FNYEAQ. The CDR3 length is 21 residues. V dropped 3 bases and J dropped 3 bases, with 29 bases sitting between them. CDR3 sequence (DNA): TGTGCCAGCAGCTTCAATCCCAAAAACCGGGGAGGAGAGGGAGCTAATGAAAAACTGTTTTTT. Protein sequence: CASSFNPKNRGGEGANEKLFF.

The CDR3 protein is CASSLTYSGGAHEQFF. The CDR3, as DNA: TGTGCCAGCAGCTTGACATACAGCGGGGGGGCCCATGAGCAGTTCTTC. This chain joins TRBV5-4 and TRBJ2-1, with 10 bases matching TRBD2. J lost 8 bases, V lost 1 base, and 9 bases had no gene match. The CDR3 sequence is 16 residues long. Germline assignment: CDR1 SGHNT and CDR2 YYREEE (reference sequence). The full variable domain, rest sourced from reference TRBV5-4 and TRBJ2-1, is ETGVTQSPTHLIKTRGQQVTLRCSSQSGHNTVSWYQQALGQGPQFIFQYYREEENGRGNFPPRFSGLQFPNYSSELNVNALELDDSALYLCASSLTYSGGAHEQFFGPGTRLTVL.

This clone was observed once. The chain carries TRBV5-1 and TRBJ2-7; 9 bases line up with TRBD1. Germline lookup yields CDR1 SGHRS and CDR2 YFSETQ. The V and J ends lost 3 bases and 6 bases, in that order; junction bases with no gene match: 4. The CDR3 has 13 amino acids. This CDR3 reads CASSWGQGSEQYF. DNA for the CDR3: TGCGCCAGCAGCTGGGGACAGGGCTCCGAGCAGTACTTC.

The chain employs TRBV11-3 and TRBJ2-1; TRBD2 matches 7 bases. The junction had 4 bases not matched to a gene; V was cut back by 5 bases and J by 0 bases. The length of the CDR3 is 15 residues. Germline assignment: CDR1 SGHNT and CDR2 YENEEA. CDR3 DNA: TGTGCCAGCAGCAGGGCTAGCGGCTCCTACAATGAGCAGTTCTTC. Residues: CASSRASGSYNEQFF.

This chain links TRBV30 with TRBJ2-3; 7 bases are a match to TRBD2. The CDR3 has 14 amino acids. The V and J ends lost 6 bases and 3 bases, in that order; junction bases with no gene match: 9. Germline V gene lookup returns CDR1 GTSNPN and CDR2 SVGIG (reference sequence). CDR3 sequence: CACSGSSRTDTQYF. CDR3 bases: TGTGCCTGTAGCGGGTCGTCGAGGACAGATACGCAGTATTTT.

The V and J genes are TRBV25-1 and TRBJ2-4; D is undetermined. Germline lookup yields CDR1 MGHDK and CDR2 SYGVNS. The CDR3 extends over 13 amino acids. Trimming took 2 bases from V and 7 from J, leaving 9 bases between them. CDR3 sequence reads: CASSEGLGNIQYF. The CDR3 coding sequence is TGTGCCAGCAGTGAAGGGCTAGGGAACATTCAGTACTTC.